Presented here are 26 T cell receptor beta chains from one specimen sequenced in a study of Graves' ophthalmopathy and Graves' hyperthyroidism. RNA transcripts provided the template for amplifying TCR beta CDR3 regions. First-round RT-PCR used HTBI primers; second-round multiplex PCR followed. One entry per CDR3 protein results from TCRdb running MiXCR on the multiplex PCR reads. The table has hundreds of thousands of distinct CDR3 sequences, about 40% seen once. Sequencing was done on a sample of peripheral blood. The receptors were gathered from an adult man with Graves' ophthalmopathy.

This clonotype was observed a single time. The chain employs TRBV10-3 and TRBJ2-7; perhaps D is TRBD1 or TRBD2 (5 bases each). The CDR3 is 13 amino acids. Trimming cost V 5 bases and J 1 base, with 9 bases left between them. Germline assignment: CDR1 ENHRY and CDR2 SYGVKD. The CDR3 is CAISRGPSYEQYF. CDR3 nucleotides: TGTGCCATCAGTCGGGGCCCATCCTACGAGCAGTACTTC.

This clonotype was seen at least ten times. The chain employs TRBV15 and TRBJ2-7; perhaps TRBD2 as D (6 bases). Germline-derived CDR1 and CDR2 are LNHNV and YYDKDF (reference sequence). The CDR3 runs 13 residues. Trimming removed 3 bases from V and 5 bases from J, with 11 bases in between. CDR3 coding DNA: TGTGCCACCAGCAGTATGGGGGGAAACGAGCAGTACTTC. Amino acid sequence: CATSSMGGNEQYF.

At least ten counts were recorded for this clonotype. V usage is TRBV7-3 and J usage is TRBJ1-6, with D perhaps TRBD1 (6 bases). V was clipped by 6 bases and J by 8 bases, with 17 bases between them. The CDR3 contains 15 residues. Germline V gene lookup returns CDR1 SGHTA and CDR2 FQGTGA. The CDR3 nucleotides read TGTGCCAGCAGGTCCACGGGGGCATGGGATTCACCCCTCCACTTT. It translates to CASRSTGAWDSPLHF.

This clonotype has ten or more counts. In nucleotides, the CDR3 is TGCAGCGGTGGACAGGGGAACACTGAAGCTTTCTTT. It yields the protein CSGGQGNTEAFF. The chain is built from TRBV29-1 and TRBJ1-1, with TRBD1 matching over 8 bases. The CDR3 spans 12 residues. Germline-derived CDR1 and CDR2 are SQVTM and ANQGSEA. Unmatched junction bases numbered 2, after V lost 7 bases and J lost 1 base.

This clonotype was seen ten or more times. The chain recombines TRBV5-1 with TRBJ2-5, with no clear D. The CDR3 sequence is 12 residues long. V was pared by 5 bases and J by 2 bases, with 7 bases between. Germline V gives CDR1 SGHRS, CDR2 YFSETQ. This CDR3 is CASSRSQETQYF. CDR3 sequence (DNA): TGCGCCAGCAGTAGGAGTCAAGAGACCCAGTACTTC.

The chain uses TRBV7-2 and TRBJ2-6; D is unresolved. CDR1 and CDR2 (germline): SGHTA, FQGNSA. The length of the CDR3 is 11 residues. V was trimmed by 1 base and J by 16 bases, leaving 8 bases between them. DNA for the CDR3: TGTGCCAGCAGCTTAGTGGCAGGTCTGACTTTC. It is translated as CASSLVAGLTF.

This chain's CDR3 is CASSAQGGSEAFF. The CDR3 nucleotides are TGTGCCAGCAGCGCCCAGGGGGGGTCTGAAGCTTTCTTT. The V call is TRBV9, the J call TRBJ1-1, with 7 bases aligning to TRBD1. The length of the CDR3 is 13 residues. Trimming at V came to 3 bases and at J to 6 bases, leaving 5 bases not matched to a gene. CDR1 and CDR2 (germline): SGDLS, YYNGEE.

The V and J genes are TRBV20-1 and TRBJ2-7; 9 bases align to TRBD2. Germline loops: CDR1 DFQATT, CDR2 SNEGSKA (reference sequence). The V and J ends lost 3 bases and 4 bases, in that order; junction bases with no gene match: 7. The CDR3 has 14 amino acids. CDR3 amino acids: CSARSSGIEYEQYF. As DNA, the CDR3 is TGCAGTGCTAGGTCTAGCGGGATAGAGTACGAGCAGTACTTC.

The rearrangement links TRBV11-1 to TRBJ2-6; D is undetermined. In germline, CDR1 is SGHAT, CDR2 FQDESV (reference sequence). This CDR3 comprises 16 residues. The germline V and J ends were trimmed by 5 bases and 3 bases, with 14 bases remaining between them. Here the CDR3 reads CASSVEVGLGANVLTF. CDR3 bases: TGTGCCAGCAGCGTTGAAGTAGGGCTTGGGGCCAACGTCCTGACTTTC.

The V gene is TRBV7-9, the J gene TRBJ1-5; D is uncertain. Trimming left V 5 bases short and J 6 bases short, with 20 bases between. The germline gives CDR1 SEHNR, CDR2 FQNEAQ (reference sequence). CDR3 length: 16 amino acids. The CDR3 DNA sequence: TGTGCCAGCAGCCAAGTGCTGATTAGGGAGGGTCAGCCCCAGCATTTT. Translating gives CASSQVLIREGQPQHF.

On this clonotype: Sequence at one end of the junction differs from germline and may be a read error. The chain uses TRBV6-5 and TRBJ1-6; 9 bases map to TRBD1. Germline CDR1 is MNHEY and CDR2 is SVGAGI. The CDR3 is made up of 15 amino acids. This CDR3 is CASSRAGQGHSPLHF. The CDR3 DNA reads as TGTGCTAGCAGCCGAGCGGGACAGGGTCATTCACCCCTCCACTTT.

This sequence joins TRBV7-9 and TRBJ1-2; 11 bases map to TRBD1. This CDR3 is built from 15 residues. The germline V gene encodes CDR1 SEHNR and CDR2 FQNEAQ (reference sequence). The junction had 8 bases not matched to a gene; V was cut back by 5 bases and J by 6 bases. CDR3 region: CASSPGQGAFNGYTF. In nucleotides, the CDR3 is TGTGCCAGCAGCCCTGGACAGGGGGCGTTCAATGGCTACACCTTC.

The genes are TRBV11-2 and TRBJ2-3; no reliable D call. This CDR3 is 14 amino acids long. The V end was cut by 5 bases, the J end by 2 bases, with 11 bases between. The germline gives CDR1 SGHAT, CDR2 FQNNGV. CDR3 amino acids: CASSLTPFTDTQYF. The CDR3 DNA reads as TGTGCCAGCAGCCTTACTCCCTTCACAGATACGCAGTATTTT.

This clonotype has at least ten counts. This chain links TRBV7-8 with TRBJ2-5, with 10 nucleotides matching TRBD2. V was clipped by 5 bases and J by 1 base; unmatched bases: 4. This CDR3 is built from 15 residues. CDR1 SGHVS and CDR2 FQNEAQ come from the germline V gene. The CDR3 protein is CASSPLAGIQETQYF. CDR3 coding DNA: TGTGCCAGCAGCCCACTAGCGGGAATCCAAGAGACCCAGTACTTC.

CDR3 in DNA: TGCAGCCCCCCAGGGTACATGAACACTGAAGCTTTCTTT. The encoded protein is CSPPGYMNTEAFF. The J gene is TRBJ1-1, the V gene TRBV29-1; the D gene is possibly TRBD1 (5 bases). CDR1 is SQVTM, CDR2 ANQGSEA, per germline. V shed 8 bases and J shed 0 bases, with 13 bases lying between them. This CDR3 spans 13 amino acids.

This clonotype was observed at least ten times. The chain has TRBV5-1 and TRBJ1-5; D is unclear. The CDR3 runs to 16 residues. CDR1 and CDR2 (germline): SGHRS, YFSETQ. Between the trimmed V and J ends, which lost 0 bases and 0 bases, there was a span of 10 bases. The CDR3 loop is CASSLVKENSNQPQHF. The CDR3 DNA follows: TGCGCCAGCAGCTTGGTGAAGGAAAATAGCAATCAGCCCCAGCATTTT.

This clonotype was detected ten times or more. J is TRBJ2-7 and V is TRBV29-1, with D perhaps TRBD1 or TRBD2 (5 bases each). V was trimmed by 3 bases and J by 2 bases, leaving 14 bases between them. The CDR3 totals 14 residues. Germline CDR1 reads SQVTM; CDR2 reads ANQGSEA. CDR3 sequence reads: CSVDRRGETYEQYF. As DNA, the CDR3 is TGCAGCGTTGATCGAAGGGGAGAGACCTACGAGCAGTACTTC.

The genes are TRBV20-1 and TRBJ1-4; no clear D gene. Trimming stripped 5 bases from V and 6 bases from J, with 22 bases between. The CDR3 runs 16 residues. Germline lookup yields CDR1 DFQATT and CDR2 SNEGSKA (reference sequence). CDR3 region: CSAVGRESWIDEKLFF. The CDR3 DNA reads as TGCAGTGCTGTTGGGCGGGAGTCGTGGATTGATGAAAAACTGTTTTTT.

Details on this clonotype: A much larger clone sits a single nucleotide away, making a read error possible. The CDR3 DNA reads TGCAGTGCTAGACCCGGACAGGGGGGAAGCACCATATATTTT. Its protein is CSARPGQGGSTIYF. The chain has TRBV20-1 and TRBJ1-3, with 10 positions matching TRBD1. The CDR3 loop spans 14 amino acids. CDR1 DFQATT and CDR2 SNEGSKA come from the germline V gene (reference sequence).

As concerns this clonotype: A much larger clone differs from this one at a single base, so this may be a read error. This chain links TRBV6-5 with TRBJ1-4; D is unresolved. Trimming removed 10 bases from V and 6 bases from J, with 15 bases in between. Germline CDR1 reads MNHEY; CDR2 reads SVGAGI. This CDR3 spans 13 amino acids. Written as DNA, the CDR3 is TGTGCCAACACCGGGGTCCGGGATGAAAAACTGTTTTTT. Its translation is CANTGVRDEKLFF.

This clonotype has a handful of counts. The chain joins TRBV9 to TRBJ2-7; 8 bases line up with TRBD1. The CDR3 totals 17 residues. The V gene's germline CDR1 is SGDLS and CDR2 YYNGEE. V lost 4 bases to trimming and J lost 2 bases; unmatched junction nucleotides: 14. CDR3 coding DNA: TGTGCCAGCAGCCAAGATCAGGGGGCGGCCAGTCCCTACGAGCAGTACTTC. It translates to CASSQDQGAASPYEQYF. The full variable domain, rest sourced from reference TRBV9 and TRBJ2-7, is DSGVTQTPKHLITATGQRVTLRCSPRSGDLSVYWYQQSLDQGLQFLIQYYNGEERAKGNILERFSAQQFPDLHSELNLSSLELGDSALYFCASSQDQGAASPYEQYFGPGTRLTVT.

This clonotype was detected only a few times. The chain is built from TRBV18 and TRBJ1-1, with 7 bases lining up with TRBD1. This CDR3 is 13 amino acids long. Germline CDR1 is KGHSH and CDR2 is LQKENI. J lost 5 bases, V lost 3 bases, and 3 bases had no gene match. CDR3 nucleotide sequence: TGTGCCAGCTCACCCTCACAGGGGACTGAAGCTTTCTTT. It is translated as CASSPSQGTEAFF.

This sequence joins TRBV25-1 and TRBJ2-7; 8 bases are a match to TRBD1. The J call is uncertain, as TRBJ2-1 better fits the DNA end. Germline CDR1 is MGHDK and CDR2 is SYGVNS. The CDR3 extends over 19 amino acids. CDR3 nucleotide sequence: TGTGCCAGCAGTGATACCCCTACCCCCGGGACAGGCTCCTACAATGAGCAGTTCTTC. This encodes CASSDTPTPGTGSYNEQFF.

The table lists this clonotype with many counts. The chain carries TRBV2 and TRBJ2-5; TRBD1 agrees at 8 bases. J lost 4 bases, V lost 7 bases, and 8 bases had no gene match. Per germline, CDR1 SNHLY and CDR2 FYNNEI. The CDR3 contains 14 residues. The CDR3 nucleotides are TGTGCCAGCACAAGCTCCAGGGGGCTAGAGACCCAGTACTTC. Its translation: CASTSSRGLETQYF.

A remark on this clonotype: A read error may be the cause here, since a much bigger clone is one base away. The chain combines TRBV7-9 with TRBJ1-3; D call uncertain. The germline gives CDR1 SEHNR, CDR2 FQNEAQ (reference sequence). Trimming stripped 7 bases from V and 2 bases from J, with 3 bases between. This CDR3 spans 11 amino acids. The DNA of the CDR3 is TGTGCCAGCAACACTGGAAACACCATATATTTT. Its translation: CASNTGNTIYF.

The CDR3 nucleotides read TGTGCCAGCAGTCGACAGGGAGGGGCCTACGAGCATTTT. It translates to CASSRQGGAYEHF. The chain couples TRBV2 to TRBJ1-5; 7 bases match TRBD1. The CDR3 contains 13 residues. With 5 bases clipped from V and 14 bases from J, the junction kept 12 bases outside the gene matches. The germline V gene encodes CDR1 SNHLY and CDR2 FYNNEI.